A single sample gave rise to the 29 T cell receptor beta chains below, sequenced in a study of identical twins. One entry per CDR3 protein, called by TCRdb with MiXCR from the 5' RACE reads. The sample lists 200,000 to 300,000 distinct CDR3 sequences, about 7% occurring once. These same data were also listed under a study on yellow fever vaccine responses in identical twins.

The specimen was memory (CD45RO+) T cells sorted from blood. The receptors originated from a young woman in good health.

The chain links TRBV29-1 to TRBJ1-1; no definite D call. The CDR3 covers 10 residues. Germline lookup yields CDR1 SQVTM and CDR2 ANQGSEA. Trimming cost V 4 bases and J 3 bases, with 3 bases left between them. The CDR3 region is CSVGHTEAFF. Here the CDR3 DNA reads TGCAGCGTTGGGCACACTGAAGCTTTCTTT.

This clonotype was seen more than once but under ten times. This chain links TRBV6-1 with TRBJ2-1; 13 nucleotides match TRBD2. CDR3 length equals 16 residues. Germline CDR1 MNHNS, CDR2 SASEGT. The V segment lost 6 bases and the J segment 4 bases; nucleotides outside the gene matches: 6. CDR3 sequence: CASREGLAGLYNEQFF. The CDR3 coding sequence is TGTGCCAGCAGAGAGGGACTAGCGGGGTTGTACAATGAGCAGTTCTTC.

This clonotype was observed many times. This CDR3 reads CASSLLPRDTQYF. In nucleotides, the CDR3 is TGTGCCAGCAGTTTACTCCCCCGGGATACGCAGTATTTT. The chain uses TRBV12-3 or TRBV12-4 and TRBJ2-3; D gene unclear. The CDR3 runs to 13 residues. V lost 2 bases, J lost 6 bases, and 9 bases lay in between.

This clonotype was seen at least ten times. The chain carries TRBV12-3 or TRBV12-4 and TRBJ2-3; 9 bases are shared with TRBD2. Trimming took 5 bases from V and 1 from J; bases not matched to a gene: 4. The CDR3 covers 15 residues. CDR3 sequence (DNA): TGTGCCAGCAGTACCAGGACTAGCGGCACAGATACGCAGTATTTT. Protein sequence: CASSTRTSGTDTQYF.

This clonotype appeared a few times. CDR3 DNA: TGCAGTGCTAGTTCTGGGGCCTCCTACGAGCAGTACGTC. Encoded protein: CSASSGASYEQYV. The V gene is TRBV20-1, the J gene TRBJ2-7, with D possibly TRBD1 on 5 matching bases. CDR1 is DFQATT and CDR2 is SNEGSKA in the germline V gene (reference sequence). Between the trimmed V and J ends, which lost 3 bases and 0 bases, there was a span of 9 bases. This CDR3 is 13 amino acids long.

This chain joins TRBV6-2 or TRBV6-3 and TRBJ1-5; D perhaps matches TRBD1 (6 bases). Between the trimmed V and J ends, which lost 5 bases and 0 bases, there was a span of 17 bases. The CDR3 is made up of 17 amino acids. From germline, CDR1 is MNHEY and CDR2 SVGEGT. The chain's CDR3 is CASSTYTGRTSNQPQHF. In nucleotides, the CDR3 is TGTGCCAGCAGTACGTATACAGGGCGGACTAGCAATCAGCCCCAGCATTTT.

There are many counts of this clonotype. The rearrangement uses TRBV5-1 and TRBJ1-6; 7 bases map to TRBD1. The V and J ends lost 0 bases and 10 bases, in that order; junction bases with no gene match: 4. CDR1 SGHRS and CDR2 YFSETQ come from the germline V gene. The CDR3 covers 14 residues. CDR3 DNA: TGCGCCAGCAGCTTGGAGGACAGGAGGTCACCCCTCCACTTT. Translation gives CASSLEDRRSPLHF.

The chain has TRBV7-8 and TRBJ2-3; 11 bases are a match to TRBD2. The CDR3 loop spans 17 amino acids. The germline V gene has CDR1 SGHVS and CDR2 FQNEAQ. V lost 2 bases, J lost 4 bases, and 8 bases stayed unmatched. CDR3 sequence (DNA): TGTGCCAGCAGCTTAACCCCGCTAGCGGGAGGTTCAGATACGCAGTATTTT. This codes for CASSLTPLAGGSDTQYF.

This clonotype was detected many times. The J gene is TRBJ1-4, the V gene TRBV5-1; no firm D call. The CDR3 extends over 17 amino acids. The germline CDR1 and CDR2 sequences are SGHRS and YFSETQ. V was cut by 2 bases and J by 4 bases, with 18 bases left in between. The CDR3 nucleotides read TGCGCCAGCAGCTTCGGACTCCCTGGGGAAATTAATGAAAAACTGTTTTTT. This translates into CASSFGLPGEINEKLFF.

The V call is TRBV20-1, the J call TRBJ1-1; D perhaps matches TRBD1 (5 bases). Trimming left V 6 bases short and J 4 bases short, with 12 bases between. The CDR3 sequence is 12 residues long. In germline, CDR1 is DFQATT, CDR2 SNEGSKA (reference sequence). The CDR3 loop is CSATGWSTEAFF. The CDR3 DNA sequence: TGCAGTGCCACAGGTTGGAGCACTGAAGCTTTCTTT.

J is TRBJ2-1 and V is TRBV24-1; maybe TRBD1 (5 bases). Germline CDR1 and CDR2: KGHDR and SFDVKD. The CDR3 totals 16 residues. The ends were cut back, 4 bases at V and 9 bases at J, with 21 bases in the middle. CDR3 in DNA: TGTGCCACCAGTGACCCAGACAGAAATATCAATGCTGAGCAGTTCTTC. Its protein product is CATSDPDRNINAEQFF.

V gene TRBV15 combines with J gene TRBJ2-3, with 8 bases that match TRBD2. The CDR3 consists of 13 residues. Germline-derived CDR1 and CDR2 are LNHNV and YYDKDF (reference sequence). V shed 5 bases and J 4 bases; nucleotides not matched to a gene: 2. CDR3 in amino acids: CATSGGRSDTQYF. Here the CDR3 DNA reads TGTGCCACCAGCGGCGGGAGGTCAGATACGCAGTATTTT.

This clonotype has a handful of counts. The rearrangement joins TRBV19 to TRBJ2-7; TRBD2 agrees at 8 bases. The CDR3 runs 13 residues. Trimming took 6 bases from V and 6 from J; bases not matched to a gene: 7. Germline CDR1 reads LNHDA; CDR2 reads SQIVND (reference sequence). The CDR3 protein is CASRLTSGVEQYF. The CDR3 bases are TGTGCCAGTAGGTTAACTAGCGGCGTCGAGCAGTACTTC.

This clonotype has ten or more counts. The V gene is TRBV20-1, the J gene TRBJ2-7; 7 bases fit TRBD2. Trimming took 3 bases from V and 4 from J; bases not matched to a gene: 6. Germline V lookup: CDR1 DFQATT, CDR2 SNEGSKA (reference sequence). CDR3 length: 13 amino acids. CDR3 nucleotide sequence: TGCAGTGCTAGGGGCGCGCGGGAGTACGAGCAGTACTTC. Translating it yields CSARGAREYEQYF.

There are many counts of this clonotype. CDR3 loop: CSAIRLETYEQYV. DNA of the CDR3: TGCAGTGCTATTAGACTAGAAACCTACGAGCAGTACGTC. V gene TRBV20-1 combines with J gene TRBJ2-7, with D possibly being TRBD2 (6 bases). V was trimmed by 4 bases and J by 2 bases, leaving 12 bases between them. The CDR3 has 13 residues. Germline V CDR1 and CDR2: DFQATT, SNEGSKA (reference sequence).

The rearrangement joins TRBV2 to TRBJ1-2; D perhaps matches TRBD1 (5 bases). Looked up from germline, CDR1 is SNHLY and CDR2 is FYNNEI. V gave up 6 bases and J gave up 2 bases, with 10 bases separating them. The CDR3 loop spans 13 amino acids. This CDR3 is CASRPGLNYGYTF. CDR3 in DNA: TGTGCCAGCAGACCAGGGTTAAACTATGGCTACACCTTC.

The sample holds many counts of this clonotype. The chain links TRBV3-1 to TRBJ2-1; D call uncertain. The CDR3 is 15 amino acids. V lost 1 base, J lost 10 bases, and 17 bases lay in between. Looked up from germline, CDR1 is LGHDT and CDR2 is YNNKEL (reference sequence). The CDR3: CASSQVRLPSEEQFF. The CDR3, as DNA: TGTGCCAGCAGCCAAGTGCGACTCCCATCAGAGGAGCAGTTCTTC.

This clonotype has more than one count but fewer than ten. The V and J genes are TRBV7-2 and TRBJ2-3; 7 bases are shared with TRBD2. The CDR3 is 13 amino acids. V dropped 5 bases and J dropped 7; count of bases not matched to a gene: 6. Germline V CDR1 and CDR2: SGHTA, FQGNSA. CDR3 nucleotides: TGTGCCAGCAGCCGGACTAGTTCGTATACGCAGTATTTT. It is translated as CASSRTSSYTQYF. The full variable domain, its missing parts supplied by reference TRBV7-2 and TRBJ2-3, is GAGVSQSPSNKVTEKGKDVELRCDPISGHTALYWYRQSLGQGLEFLIYFQGNSAPDKSGLPSDRFSAERTGGSVSTLTIQRTQQEDSAVYLCASSRTSSYTQYFGPGTRLTVL.

The CDR3 spells CASSYSTGGLNEQFF. The CDR3, as DNA: TGTGCCAGCAGTTACTCTACAGGGGGCCTCAATGAGCAGTTCTTC. The chain joins TRBV6-5 to TRBJ2-1; 9 nucleotides line up with TRBD1. The germline V gene encodes CDR1 MNHEY and CDR2 SVGAGI. Germline trimming cut 0 bases from V and 6 bases from J; bases unmatched to any gene: 3. This CDR3 spans 15 amino acids.

This clonotype was seen at least ten times. The chain has TRBV12-3 or TRBV12-4 and TRBJ2-2; 7 positions match TRBD2. The junction had 14 bases not matched to a gene; V was cut back by 6 bases and J by 7 bases. The CDR3 sequence is 16 residues long. The DNA of the CDR3 is TGTGCCAGCAGGGGGGAGAGCGGGAATTTTAACGGGGAGCTGTTTTTT. Translated, it gives CASRGESGNFNGELFF.

The chain has TRBV20-1 and TRBJ2-7, with 7 bases that match TRBD2. The CDR3 consists of 15 residues. After removal of 6 bases from V and 4 bases from J, the junction contained 15 bases not matched to a gene. Per germline, CDR1 DFQATT and CDR2 SNEGSKA (reference sequence). This CDR3 is CSAMTGREFIYEQYF. CDR3 nucleotide sequence: TGCAGTGCCATGACTGGGCGGGAGTTCATATACGAGCAGTACTTC.

The chain is built from TRBV7-9 and TRBJ1-1, with 7 bases lining up with TRBD1. Per germline, CDR1 SEHNR and CDR2 FQNEAQ (reference sequence). There are 15 residues in the CDR3. V was clipped by 11 bases and J by 1 base; unmatched bases: 13. The CDR3 loop is CAGTQGGGRNTEAFF. CDR3 bases: TGTGCCGGCACCCAGGGAGGGGGCAGGAACACTGAAGCTTTCTTT.

This clonotype has only a few counts. V is TRBV6-1 and J is TRBJ2-1; TRBD1 might be the D (6 bases). The CDR3 covers 14 residues. The V gene's germline CDR1 is MNHNS and CDR2 SASEGT. V was shortened by 11 bases and J by 6 bases, with 20 bases between the two germline ends. The CDR3 DNA is TGTGCCGGTTACCTTCGGACAGACCTCAATGAGCAGTTCTTC. Translating gives CAGYLRTDLNEQFF.

This sequence joins TRBV20-1 and TRBJ2-5, with 7 positions matching TRBD2. Per the germline V gene, CDR1 is DFQATT and CDR2 is SNEGSKA (reference sequence). The junction had 20 bases not matched to a gene; V was cut back by 5 bases and J by 2 bases. CDR3 length: 18 residues. CDR3 protein: CSAHPFGQSGGTQETQYF. As DNA, the CDR3 is TGCAGTGCTCATCCTTTTGGGCAGTCGGGAGGAACACAAGAGACCCAGTACTTC.

The chain carries TRBV7-3 and TRBJ2-5, with 11 bases identical to TRBD2. The germline gives CDR1 SGHTA, CDR2 FQGTGA. J lost 1 base, V lost 4 bases, and 5 bases had no gene match. The CDR3 is made up of 16 amino acids. The CDR3 DNA sequence: TGTGCCAGCAGCTCGGGACTAGCGGAGATCCAAGAGACCCAGTACTTC. This encodes CASSSGLAEIQETQYF.

This clonotype showed up many times. The chain recombines TRBV5-6 with TRBJ2-1; TRBD1 aligns across 11 bases. After removal of 2 bases from V and 1 base from J, the junction contained 2 bases not matched to a gene. Germline V lookup: CDR1 SGHDT, CDR2 YYEEEE. This CDR3 is built from 16 residues. The CDR3 is CASSFRDRGSYNEQFF. CDR3 nucleotides: TGTGCCAGCAGCTTCAGGGACAGGGGGTCCTACAATGAGCAGTTCTTC. The full variable domain, completed using reference TRBV5-6 and TRBJ2-1, is DAGVTQSPTHLIKTRGQQVTLRCSPKSGHDTVSWYQQALGQGPQFIFQYYEEEERQRGNFPDRFSGHQFPNYSSELNVNALLLGDSALYLCASSFRDRGSYNEQFFGPGTRLTVL.

This clonotype was seen only a few times. The CDR3 protein is CASNGQNTEAFF. The CDR3 DNA follows: TGCGCCAGCAATGGGCAGAACACTGAAGCTTTCTTT. This chain links TRBV4-1 with TRBJ1-1; D is uncertain. The CDR3 has 12 residues. The germline CDR1 and CDR2 sequences are MGHRA and YSYEKL. V was clipped by 7 bases and J by 1 base, with 7 bases between them.

J is TRBJ2-4 and V is TRBV28, with TRBD2 matching 12 bases. The length of the CDR3 is 18 residues. The V gene's germline CDR1 is MDHEN and CDR2 SYDVKM. The trim removed 2 bases at V and 9 bases at J, leaving 14 bases unmatched. CDR3 loop: CASSLVGLAGSSLGIQYF. CDR3 bases: TGTGCCAGCAGTTTAGTTGGACTAGCGGGATCTTCCCTGGGCATTCAGTACTTC.

In its sample, this clonotype was seen a few times. The chain employs TRBV11-1 and TRBJ2-1; 7 nucleotides agree with TRBD2. J lost 10 bases, V lost 7 bases, and 19 bases had no gene match. The CDR3 is 16 amino acids. Germline loops: CDR1 SGHAT, CDR2 FQDESV (reference sequence). The CDR3 DNA reads TGTGCCAGCACCAAAAGCGGGACGCTACTTGGGAGCGAGCAGTTCTTC. It translates to CASTKSGTLLGSEQFF. Full variable domain (outside the CDR3, taken from reference TRBV11-1 and TRBJ2-1): EAEVAQSPRYKITEKSQAVAFWCDPISGHATLYWYRQILGQGPELLVQFQDESVVDDSQLPKDRFSAERLKGVDSTLKIQPAELGDSAMYLCASTKSGTLLGSEQFFGPGTRLTVL.